This entry lists 11 T cell receptor beta chains sequenced from one sample in a study of T cell repertoires in cytomegalovirus infection. TCRdb reprocessed the reads with MiXCR, giving one entry per CDR3 protein. Counted here are some 700,000 distinct CDR3 sequences, approximately 34% occurring once; the ten biggest clones make up 2.5% to 3.5%. The sample comprised PBMCs. These receptors all come from a human donor in good health (CMV status not recorded). Some clones in this sample may be carry-over from other donors' samples.

On this clonotype itself: Given a much more abundant clone one base away, this may be a read error. The chain uses TRBV12-3 or TRBV12-4 and TRBJ1-1; weak D call: TRBD1 (6 bases). The V end lost 6 bases, the J end lost 2 bases, and 25 bases lay between the germline ends. The CDR3 spans 18 residues. As DNA, the CDR3 is TGTGCCAGCAGCAAAAAGCAAGGGACCAGGACAGCAAACACTGAAGCTTTCTTT. Its protein product is CASSKKQGTRTANTEAFF.

The rearrangement links TRBV28 to TRBJ2-7, with D hard to call. The germline gives CDR1 MDHEN, CDR2 SYDVKM. The CDR3 length is 14 residues. V was cut by 2 bases and J by 2 bases, with 10 bases left in between. The CDR3 region has the DNA TGTGCCAGCAGTTTAACCACAGACCCCTACGAGCAGTACTTC. Translated, it gives CASSLTTDPYEQYF.

The chain employs TRBV10-3 and TRBJ1-2; 8 bases line up with TRBD1. The junction had 5 bases not matched to a gene; V was cut back by 6 bases and J by 8 bases. The CDR3 has 12 residues. Germline lookup yields CDR1 ENHRY and CDR2 SYGVKD. CDR3 sequence reads: CAISGQGSGYTF. In nucleotides, the CDR3 is TGTGCCATCAGCGGACAGGGCTCCGGCTACACCTTC.

About this clonotype: One end of the junction fails to match germline, which may point to a read error. The gene calls are TRBV4-1 and TRBJ2-7; D is ambiguous. This CDR3 is built from 14 residues. Germline V CDR1 and CDR2: MGHRA, YSYEKL. The CDR3 spells CTSSQDPTSYEQYF. The DNA for the CDR3 is TGCACCAGCAGCCAAGATCCTACCTCCTACGAGCAGTACTTC.

The chain couples TRBV10-3 to TRBJ2-3; 9 bases line up with TRBD1. CDR1 is ENHRY and CDR2 is SYGVKD in the germline V gene. The CDR3 runs 17 residues. V shed 6 bases and J 10 bases; nucleotides not matched to a gene: 20. The CDR3 DNA reads TGTGCCATCAGAGAAAGGTCCAGCGGGGACAGGGCCGGAGCGCAGTATTTT. Encoded protein: CAIRERSSGDRAGAQYF.

The J gene is TRBJ1-2, the V gene TRBV27; D gene ambiguous. V shed 7 bases and J shed 7 bases, with 16 bases lying between them. The CDR3 totals 13 residues. CDR1 and CDR2 from the germline V gene are MNHEY and SMNVEV (reference sequence). CDR3 in amino acids: CASTERAGGGYTF. The CDR3 bases are TGTGCCAGCACCGAGAGGGCAGGTGGTGGCTACACCTTC.

The gene calls are TRBV5-4 and TRBJ2-5; TRBD2 is a possible D gene (6 bases). The CDR3 is made up of 15 amino acids. Trimming cost V 4 bases and J 2 bases, with 15 bases left between them. Germline V lookup: CDR1 SGHNT, CDR2 YYREEE (reference sequence). In DNA form, the CDR3 reads TGTGCCAGCAGCCCTGCTAGGCGGGGACAAGAGACCCAGTACTTC. Protein product: CASSPARRGQETQYF.

This clonotype appeared a few times. The chain uses TRBV28 and TRBJ2-5, with D perhaps TRBD1 (5 bases). The V end lost 2 bases, the J end lost 5 bases, and 15 bases lay between the germline ends. Looked up from germline, CDR1 is MDHEN and CDR2 is SYDVKM. The CDR3 is 15 residues long. In nucleotides, the CDR3 is TGTGCCAGCAGTTTACTCAAGGGTTCAGGGGAGACCCAGTACTTC. It specifies CASSLLKGSGETQYF.

CDR3 DNA: TGTGCCAGCAGACAAGACTCAGGGCCACGCGGAGCTTTCTTT. As protein: CASRQDSGPRGAFF. The rearrangement uses TRBV6-2 or TRBV6-3 and TRBJ1-1; possible D gene TRBD1, 5 bases. The germline V and J ends were trimmed by 6 bases and 10 bases, with 21 bases remaining between them. Per the germline V gene, CDR1 is MNHEY and CDR2 is SVGEGT. There are 14 residues in the CDR3.

The chain recombines TRBV7-9 with TRBJ2-3; D remains unclear. Germline CDR1 and CDR2: SEHNR and FQNEAQ (reference sequence). The V end lost 5 bases, the J end lost 0 bases, and 15 bases lay between the germline ends. The CDR3 has 16 amino acids. CDR3 sequence: CASSHVGEASTDTQYF. The DNA for the CDR3 is TGTGCCAGCAGCCACGTAGGAGAAGCGAGCACAGATACGCAGTATTTT.

The J gene is TRBJ2-1, the V gene TRBV20-1, with 10 bases that match TRBD1. The CDR3 loop spans 14 amino acids. CDR1 is DFQATT, CDR2 SNEGSKA, per germline (reference sequence). V was clipped by 3 bases and J by 5 bases; unmatched bases: 4. The CDR3 loop is CSARGQGSNNEQFF. The CDR3 DNA reads as TGCAGTGCTAGGGGACAGGGGTCAAACAATGAGCAGTTCTTC.